This T cell receptor (beta chain) emerged from a study of long-term antiretroviral therapy in people with HIV. Whole-study results and caveats: All time points showed a repertoire dominated by clones expanded before ART. Specimen acquisition occurred between the mid-2000s and the late 2010s, potentially under older ART regimens.

HIV-positive participants were all treated in the United States. This clone was counted once. Its antigen is undetermined. Runs used v3.0 of the immunoSEQ assay and were done at survey level. Generated by immunoSEQ multiplex PCR, the TCRdb table keeps only in-frame clones and is missing some. The table lists approximately 24,000 clones, approximately 80% of them singletons. The CDR3 has 14 residues. Germline CDR1 is KGHSH and CDR2 is LQKENI. Unmatched junction bases numbered 2, after V lost 1 base and J lost 2 bases. The gene calls are TRBV18 and TRBJ2-7; 7 nucleotides line up with TRBD2. This receptor was identified in a man aged 25-40 years with HIV. The source was unsorted PBMCs, collected 4.4 years after starting antiretroviral therapy. The DNA of the CDR3 is TGTGCCAGCTCACCACTGGGGGGGGCCTACGAGCAGTACTTC. It is translated as CASSPLGGAYEQYF.